Listed below are T cell receptor beta chains from one sample, sequenced in a study of CD8+ T cells in alopecia areata. Profiling relied on immunoSEQ multiplex PCR, and the TCRdb table lists in-frame clones only, not all of them. The repertoire has about 200,000 clones, around two fifths of them found once; the top ten carry 0.48%. The sample consisted of CD4+ T cells sorted from blood, taken around week 30, from a patient treated with tofacitinib. The receptor set was obtained from a human donor with alopecia areata. Both conserved end residues are part of each CDR3. Clone size, where shown, is once, few, many, or a class for clones that have expanded.

clone_size: once
v_call: TRBV9
j_call: TRBJ2-3
cdr3_aa: CASKDGLAGLTDTQYF

clone_size: few
v_call: TRBV6-1
j_call: TRBJ1-2
cdr3_aa: CASSEVQGHLLGYTF

clone_size: few
v_call: TRBV30
j_call: TRBJ2-3
cdr3_aa: CAWSWGGSTDTQYF

clone_size: few
v_call: TRBV5-1
j_call: TRBJ2-7
cdr3_aa: CASSWTGTGSGEQYF

clone_size: NA
v_call: TRBV15
j_call: TRBJ2-3
cdr3_aa: CATSREQGTDTQYF

clone_size: few
v_call: TRBV18
j_call: TRBJ1-6
cdr3_aa: CASSLGVRDSPLHF

clone_size: NA
v_call: TRBV9
j_call: TRBJ2-3
cdr3_aa: CASSDGWRDTQYF

clone_size: few
v_call: TRBV5-1
j_call: TRBJ2-1
cdr3_aa: CASSLVGETYNEQFF

clone_size: NA
v_call: TRBV27
j_call: TRBJ2-5
cdr3_aa: CASSPLGETQYF

clone_size: many
v_call: TRBV18
j_call: TRBJ1-5
cdr3_aa: CASSPSDRSNQPQHF

clone_size: few
v_call: TRBV2
j_call: TRBJ2-3
cdr3_aa: CASSLARGASTQYF

clone_size: few
v_call: TRBV10-3
j_call: TRBJ2-7
cdr3_aa: CAIMGRGQGAFEQYF

clone_size: NA
v_call: TRBV30
j_call: TRBJ1-6
cdr3_aa: CAWSAPRARVHLSDSPLHF

clone_size: few
v_call: TRBV29-1
j_call: TRBJ2-1
cdr3_aa: CSVVTTANEQFF

clone_size: few
v_call: TRBV29-1
j_call: TRBJ2-7
cdr3_aa: CSVGLAGNYEQYF

clone_size: few
v_call: TRBV7-2
j_call: TRBJ1-6
cdr3_aa: CASSLGQGLNSPLHF

clone_size: few
v_call: TRBV6-5
j_call: TRBJ2-7
cdr3_aa: CASSKTSYEQYF

clone_size: NA
v_call: TRBV5-6
j_call: TRBJ1-2
cdr3_aa: CASSLVGGDRGLFYYTF

clone_size: NA
v_call: TRBV5-6
j_call: TRBJ1-6
cdr3_aa: CASSYSRVWWGSPLHF

clone_size: NA
v_call: TRBV6-5
j_call: TRBJ1-2
cdr3_aa: CASSETGNYGYTF

clone_size: NA
v_call: TRBV4-1
j_call: TRBJ1-2
cdr3_aa: CASSQEGLINYGYTF

clone_size: NA
v_call: TRBV28
j_call: TRBJ2-4
cdr3_aa: CASTPSRGIAKNIQYF

clone_size: few
v_call: TRBV2
j_call: TRBJ2-2
cdr3_aa: CASSEVESGGELFF

clone_size: few
v_call: TRBV6-1
j_call: TRBJ1-2
cdr3_aa: CASSVQSSYGYTF

clone_size: few
v_call: TRBV6-1
j_call: TRBJ1-5
cdr3_aa: CASSDAGGNQPQHF

clone_size: NA
v_call: TRBV5-4
j_call: TRBJ2-3
cdr3_aa: CASSLGTQQSTDTQYF

clone_size: NA
v_call: TRBV19
j_call: TRBJ2-4
cdr3_aa: CASSSTGRENIQYF

clone_size: NA
v_call: TRBV30
j_call: TRBJ1-5
cdr3_aa: CAWSRQGNQPQHF

clone_size: few
v_call: TRBV6-5
j_call: TRBJ2-2
cdr3_aa: CASISGLNTGELFF

clone_size: NA
v_call: TRBV23-1
j_call: TRBJ1-2
cdr3_aa: CASTKTGNYGYTF

clone_size: few
v_call: TRBV7-8
j_call: TRBJ1-4
cdr3_aa: CASSQQGEKLFF

clone_size: NA
v_call: TRBV13
j_call: TRBJ1-2
cdr3_aa: CASSLRTGHNYGYTF

clone_size: NA
v_call: TRBV30
j_call: TRBJ1-5
cdr3_aa: CAWSRKNQPQHF

clone_size: NA
v_call: TRBV7-2
j_call: TRBJ1-2
cdr3_aa: CASSLAGTGGTANYGYTF

clone_size: few
v_call: TRBV4-1
j_call: TRBJ2-1
cdr3_aa: CASSPGLAENEQFF

clone_size: NA
v_call: TRBV27
j_call: TRBJ1-2
cdr3_aa: CASTPRGGRGRGGYTF

clone_size: NA
v_call: TRBV6-5
j_call: TRBJ2-1
cdr3_aa: CASSPTSGSYNEQFF

clone_size: few
v_call: TRBV6-5
j_call: TRBJ1-5
cdr3_aa: CASSSTTGYYNQPQHF

clone_size: NA
v_call: TRBV7-2
j_call: TRBJ2-2
cdr3_aa: CASSRGTGGSWAGELFF

clone_size: once
v_call: TRBV9
j_call: TRBJ1-5
cdr3_aa: CASSLGGQGNQPQHF

clone_size: few
v_call: TRBV9
j_call: TRBJ2-7
cdr3_aa: CASSVHPTQGANYEQYF

clone_size: many
v_call: TRBV19
j_call: TRBJ2-6
cdr3_aa: CASTLRLAASSGANVLTF